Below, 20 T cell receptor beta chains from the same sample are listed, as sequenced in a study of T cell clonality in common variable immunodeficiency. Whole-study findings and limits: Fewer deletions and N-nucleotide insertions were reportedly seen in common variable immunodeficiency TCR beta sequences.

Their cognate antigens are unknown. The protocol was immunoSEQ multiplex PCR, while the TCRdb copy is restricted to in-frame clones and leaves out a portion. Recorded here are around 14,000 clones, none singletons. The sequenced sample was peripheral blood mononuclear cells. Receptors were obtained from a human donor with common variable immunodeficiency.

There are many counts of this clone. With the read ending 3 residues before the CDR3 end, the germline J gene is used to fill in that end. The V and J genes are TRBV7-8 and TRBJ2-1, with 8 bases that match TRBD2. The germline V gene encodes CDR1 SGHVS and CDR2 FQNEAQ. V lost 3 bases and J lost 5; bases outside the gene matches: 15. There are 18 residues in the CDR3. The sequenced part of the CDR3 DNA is TGTGCCAGCAGCTTCCGCCGATTGGGACTAGAACGGAACAATGAG. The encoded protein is CASSFRRLGLERNNE. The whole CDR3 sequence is CASSFRRLGLERNNEQFF. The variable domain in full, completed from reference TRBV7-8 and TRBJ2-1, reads GAGVSQSPRYKVAKRGQDVALRCDPISGHVSLFWYQQALGQGPEFLTYFQNEAQLDKSGLPSDRFFAERPEGSVSTLKIQRTQQEDSAVYLCASSFRRLGLERNNEQFFGPGTRLTVL.

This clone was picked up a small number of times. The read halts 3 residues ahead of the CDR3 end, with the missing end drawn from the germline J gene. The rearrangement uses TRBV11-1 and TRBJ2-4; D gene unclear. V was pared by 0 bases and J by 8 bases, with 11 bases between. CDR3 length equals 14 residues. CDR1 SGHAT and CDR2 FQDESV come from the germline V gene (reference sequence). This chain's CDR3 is CASSLAPVIDIQYF. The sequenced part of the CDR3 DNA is TGTGCCAGCAGCTTAGCGCCAGTAATCGACATT.

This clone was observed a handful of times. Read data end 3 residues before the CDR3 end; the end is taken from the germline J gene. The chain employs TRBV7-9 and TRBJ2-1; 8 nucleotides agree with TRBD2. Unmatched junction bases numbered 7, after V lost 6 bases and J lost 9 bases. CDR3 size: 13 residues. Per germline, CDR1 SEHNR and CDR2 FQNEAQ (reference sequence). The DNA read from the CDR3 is TGTGCCAGCAGTTCCGGGACTAGAAGTGAG. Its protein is CASSSGTRSE. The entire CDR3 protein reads CASSSGTRSEQFF.

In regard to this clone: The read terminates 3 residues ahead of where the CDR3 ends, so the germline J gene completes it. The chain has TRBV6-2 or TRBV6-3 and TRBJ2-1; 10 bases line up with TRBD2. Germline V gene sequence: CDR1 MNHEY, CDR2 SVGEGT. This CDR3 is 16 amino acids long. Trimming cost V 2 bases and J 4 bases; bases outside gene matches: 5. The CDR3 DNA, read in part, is TGTGCCAGCAGTTACCCTACTAGCGGGGAATACAATGAG. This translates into CASSYPTSGEYNE. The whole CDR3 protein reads CASSYPTSGEYNEQFF.

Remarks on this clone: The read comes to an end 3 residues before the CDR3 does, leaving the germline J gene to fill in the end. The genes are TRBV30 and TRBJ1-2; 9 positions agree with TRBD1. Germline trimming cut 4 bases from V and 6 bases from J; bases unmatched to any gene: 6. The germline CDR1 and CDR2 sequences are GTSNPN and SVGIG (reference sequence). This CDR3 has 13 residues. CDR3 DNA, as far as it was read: TGTGCCTGGAAAAGAAACAGGGGGCATGGC. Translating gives CAWKRNRGHG. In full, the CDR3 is CAWKRNRGHGYTF.

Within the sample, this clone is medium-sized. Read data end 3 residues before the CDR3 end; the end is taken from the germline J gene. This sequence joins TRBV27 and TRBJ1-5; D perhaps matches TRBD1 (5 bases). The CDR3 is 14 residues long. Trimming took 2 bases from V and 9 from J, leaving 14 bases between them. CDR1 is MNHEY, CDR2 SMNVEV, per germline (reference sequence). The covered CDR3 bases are TGTGCCAGCAGTTTAGAAAGGGGCCAATCGCCC. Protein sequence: CASSLERGQSP. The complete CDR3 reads CASSLERGQSPQHF.

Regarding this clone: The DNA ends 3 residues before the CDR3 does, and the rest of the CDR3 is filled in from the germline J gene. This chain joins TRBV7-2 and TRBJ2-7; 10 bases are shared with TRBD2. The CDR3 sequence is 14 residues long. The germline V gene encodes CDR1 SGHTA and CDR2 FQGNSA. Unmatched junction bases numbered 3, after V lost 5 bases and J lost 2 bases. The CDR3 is CASSQSGGAYEQYF. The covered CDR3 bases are TGTGCCAGCAGCCAAAGCGGGGGGGCCTACGAG.

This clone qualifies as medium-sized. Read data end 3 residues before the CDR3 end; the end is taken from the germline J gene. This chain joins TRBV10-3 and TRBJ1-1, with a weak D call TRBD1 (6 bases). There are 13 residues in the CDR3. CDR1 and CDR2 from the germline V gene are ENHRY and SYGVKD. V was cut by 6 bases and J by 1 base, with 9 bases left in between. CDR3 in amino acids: CAIREGQNTEAFF. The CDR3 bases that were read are TGTGCCATCAGAGAGGGACAGAACACTGAA.

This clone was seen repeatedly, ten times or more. CDR3 in amino acids: CASSRRRTDEKLFF. The part of the CDR3 DNA that was read is TGTGCCAGCAGCCGACGGCGGACAGACGAAAAA. The chain combines TRBV5-4 with TRBJ1-4, with D possibly being TRBD1 (6 bases). The DNA ends 3 residues before the CDR3 does, and the rest of the CDR3 is filled in from the germline J gene. Germline lookup yields CDR1 SGHNT and CDR2 YYREEE (reference sequence). This CDR3 spans 14 amino acids. Between the trimmed V and J ends, which lost 4 bases and 8 bases, there was a span of 15 bases.

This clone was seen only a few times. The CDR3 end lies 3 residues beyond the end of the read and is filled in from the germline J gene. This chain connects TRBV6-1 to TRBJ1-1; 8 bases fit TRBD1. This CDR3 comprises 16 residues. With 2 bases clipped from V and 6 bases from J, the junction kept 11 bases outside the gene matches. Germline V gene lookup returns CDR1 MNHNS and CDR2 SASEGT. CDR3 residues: CASSETLGQGAAEAFF. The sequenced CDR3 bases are TGTGCCAGCAGTGAAACACTAGGACAGGGAGCGGCTGAA.

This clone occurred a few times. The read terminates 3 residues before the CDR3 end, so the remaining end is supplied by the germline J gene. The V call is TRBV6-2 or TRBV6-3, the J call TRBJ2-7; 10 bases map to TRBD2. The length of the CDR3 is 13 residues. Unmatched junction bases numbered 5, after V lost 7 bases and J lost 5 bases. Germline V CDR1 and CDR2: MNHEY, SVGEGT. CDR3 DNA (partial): TGTGCCAGCATGATAGCGGGGGGCAACGAG. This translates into CASMIAGGNE. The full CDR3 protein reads CASMIAGGNEQYF.

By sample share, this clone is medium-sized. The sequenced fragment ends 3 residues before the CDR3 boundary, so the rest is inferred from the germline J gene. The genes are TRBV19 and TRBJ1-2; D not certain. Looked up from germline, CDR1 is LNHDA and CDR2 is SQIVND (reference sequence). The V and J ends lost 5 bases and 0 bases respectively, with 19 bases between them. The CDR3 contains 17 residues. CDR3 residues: CASSLTASAAPNYGYTF. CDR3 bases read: TGTGCCAGTAGTTTAACAGCCTCAGCCGCCCCTAACTATGGC.

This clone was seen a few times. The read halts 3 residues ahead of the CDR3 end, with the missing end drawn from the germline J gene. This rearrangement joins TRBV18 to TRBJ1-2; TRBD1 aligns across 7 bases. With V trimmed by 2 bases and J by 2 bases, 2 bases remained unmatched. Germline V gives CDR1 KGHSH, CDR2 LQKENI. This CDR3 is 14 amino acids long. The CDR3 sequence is CASSPATGNYGYTF. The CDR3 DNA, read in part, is TGTGCCAGCTCACCAGCGACAGGGAACTATGGC.

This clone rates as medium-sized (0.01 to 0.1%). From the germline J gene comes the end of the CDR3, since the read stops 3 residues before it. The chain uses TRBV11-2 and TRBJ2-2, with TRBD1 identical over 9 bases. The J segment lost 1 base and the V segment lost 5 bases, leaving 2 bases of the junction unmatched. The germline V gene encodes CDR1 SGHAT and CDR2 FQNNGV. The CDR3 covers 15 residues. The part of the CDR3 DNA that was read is TGTGCCAGCAGCCGGGGACAGGGGAACACCGGGGAG. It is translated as CASSRGQGNTGE. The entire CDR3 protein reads CASSRGQGNTGELFF.

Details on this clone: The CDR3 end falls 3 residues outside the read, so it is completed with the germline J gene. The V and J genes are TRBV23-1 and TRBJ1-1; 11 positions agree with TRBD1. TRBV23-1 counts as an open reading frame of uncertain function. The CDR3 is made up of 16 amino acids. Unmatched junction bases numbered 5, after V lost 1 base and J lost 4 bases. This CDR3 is CASSQWGQGVVTEAFF. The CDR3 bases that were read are TGCGCCAGCAGTCAATGGGGACAGGGGGTGGTCACTGAA.

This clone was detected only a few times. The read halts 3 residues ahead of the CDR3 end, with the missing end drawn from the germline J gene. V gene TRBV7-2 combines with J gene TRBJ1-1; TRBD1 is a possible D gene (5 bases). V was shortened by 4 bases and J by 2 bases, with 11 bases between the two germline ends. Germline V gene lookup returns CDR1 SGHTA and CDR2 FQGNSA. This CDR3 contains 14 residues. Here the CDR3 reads CASSWGGVNTEAFF. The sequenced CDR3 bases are TGTGCCAGCAGCTGGGGCGGGGTCAACACTGAA.

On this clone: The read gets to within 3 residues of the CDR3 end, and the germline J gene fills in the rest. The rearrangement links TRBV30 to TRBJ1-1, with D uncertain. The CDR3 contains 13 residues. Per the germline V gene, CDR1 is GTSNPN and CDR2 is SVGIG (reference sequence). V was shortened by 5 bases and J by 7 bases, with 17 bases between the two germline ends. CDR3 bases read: TGTGCCTGGTTCTCGATAGCGTCGGATGAA. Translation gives CAWFSIASDE. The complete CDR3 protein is CAWFSIASDEAFF. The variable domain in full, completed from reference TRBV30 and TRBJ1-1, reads SQTIHQWPATLVQPVGSPLSLECTVEGTSNPNLYWYRQAAGRGLQLLFYSVGIGQISSEVPQNLSASRPQDRQFILSSKKLLLSDSGFYLCAWFSIASDEAFFGQGTRLTVV.

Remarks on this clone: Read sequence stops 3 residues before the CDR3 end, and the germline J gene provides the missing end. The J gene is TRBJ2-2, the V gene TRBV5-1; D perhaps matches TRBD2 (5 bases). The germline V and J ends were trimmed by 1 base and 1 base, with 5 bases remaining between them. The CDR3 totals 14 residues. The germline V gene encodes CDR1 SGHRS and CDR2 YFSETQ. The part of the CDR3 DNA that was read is TGCGCCAGCAGCTTGCGGGGGAACACCGGGGAG. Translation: CASSLRGNTGE. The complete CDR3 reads CASSLRGNTGELFF.

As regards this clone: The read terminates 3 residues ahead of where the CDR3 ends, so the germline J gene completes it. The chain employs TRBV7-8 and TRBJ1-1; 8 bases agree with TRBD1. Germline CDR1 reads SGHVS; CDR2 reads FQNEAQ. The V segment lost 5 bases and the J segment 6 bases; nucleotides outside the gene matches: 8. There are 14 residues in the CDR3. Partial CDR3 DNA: TGTGCCAGCAGCCGACGGGACAGGATTTCTGAA. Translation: CASSRRDRISE. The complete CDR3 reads CASSRRDRISEAFF.

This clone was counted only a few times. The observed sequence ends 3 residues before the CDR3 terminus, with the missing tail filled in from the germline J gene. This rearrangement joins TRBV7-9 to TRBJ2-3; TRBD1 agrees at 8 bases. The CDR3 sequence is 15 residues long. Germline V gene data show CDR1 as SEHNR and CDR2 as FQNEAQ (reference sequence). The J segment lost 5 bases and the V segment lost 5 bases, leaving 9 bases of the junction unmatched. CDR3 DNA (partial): TGTGCCAGCAGCCGACAACAGGGGGGCAGAGATACG. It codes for CASSRQQGGRDT. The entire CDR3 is CASSRQQGGRDTQYF.